Following are 13 T cell receptor beta chains from one sample sequenced in a study of tumor and adjacent non-tumor tissue in lung cancer. Three rounds of nested PCR, following a modified ARM-PCR protocol, produced the TCRbeta library. In TCRdb, the multiplex PCR reads were re-called with MiXCR into one record per CDR3 protein. The sample has 40,000 to 55,000 distinct CDR3 sequences, 74% seen once. No cell sorting was done before RNA was extracted from the tissue. More than 3 cm separated this lung sample from the edge of the tumor. Specimen: distant non-tumor lung tissue. The receptors derive from a woman aged 60-75 years with non-small cell lung cancer.

Concerning this clonotype itself: The junction and the germline gene differ at one end; a read error may be behind it. The chain has TRBV6-4 and TRBJ2-2; 11 nucleotides match TRBD2. This CDR3 spans 17 amino acids. Germline V CDR1 and CDR2: MRHNA, SNTAGT. The CDR3 reads CASSSEETSGAAGELLF. The CDR3 DNA is TGTGCCAGCAGCTCCGAGGAGACTAGCGGGGCGGCCGGGGAGCTGCTTTTT.

For this clonotype: At one boundary the junction diverges from the germline segment, which might be a read error. DNA for the CDR3: TGTCCCAGCAGGTTCTTATCTAATTTACCCCTCCACTTT. Translated: CPSRFLSNLPLHF. The chain is built from TRBV11-2 and TRBJ1-6, with D uncertain. The germline V gene encodes CDR1 SGHAT and CDR2 FQNNGV. CDR3 size: 13 residues.

The rearrangement uses TRBV29-1 and TRBJ1-4; 8 nucleotides match TRBD1. The CDR3 consists of 13 residues. V dropped 6 bases and J dropped 6; count of bases not matched to a gene: 6. Looked up from germline, CDR1 is SQVTM and CDR2 is ANQGSEA. The CDR3 protein is CSVGNRGYEKLFF. The CDR3 DNA reads as TGCAGCGTGGGGAACAGGGGGTATGAAAAACTGTTTTTT.

This clonotype occurred once. V usage is TRBV11-2 and J usage is TRBJ1-6, with TRBD1 matching 8 bases. This CDR3 is 17 amino acids long. Germline V gene sequence: CDR1 SGHAT, CDR2 FQNNGV. V was clipped by 8 bases and J by 10 bases; unmatched bases: 19. As DNA, the CDR3 is TGTGCCAGCGCTGACTCTGCGAGCAGGGGGCCGAGCTCACCCCTCCACTTT. Protein product: CASADSASRGPSSPLHF.

In nucleotides, the CDR3 is TGTGCCAGCAGTTTCACTCCGGGACTAGAGAGTACTGAAGCTTTCTTT. Translation gives CASSFTPGLESTEAFF. V and J are TRBV6-5 and TRBJ1-1; D may be TRBD1 (5 bases). CDR1 and CDR2 from the germline V gene are MNHEY and SVGAGI. Trimming stripped 4 bases from V and 5 bases from J, with 20 bases between. The CDR3 totals 16 residues.

This sequence joins TRBV20-1 and TRBJ1-1, with TRBD1 identical over 8 bases. V dropped 0 bases and J dropped 10; count of bases not matched to a gene: 13. The length of the CDR3 is 15 residues. Germline assignment: CDR1 DFQATT and CDR2 SNEGSKA (reference sequence). The CDR3 DNA is TGCAGTGCTAGAGATGCTGCAGGGGGCCCCAGGGGAGCTTTCTTT. Amino acids: CSARDAAGGPRGAFF.

This clonotype occurred a few times. The CDR3 carries no conserved terminal phenylalanine or tryptophan, so it likely arises from a read error. The chain joins TRBV4-3 to TRBJ1-1; tentative D call: TRBD1 (5 bases). This CDR3 is built from 14 residues. V gave up 1 base and J gave up 5 bases, with 11 bases separating them. From germline, CDR1 is LGHNA and CDR2 YSLEER. In DNA form, the CDR3 reads TGCGCCAGCAGCCAAGCTTCAGAGGGGACTGAAGCTTTCTCT. It translates to CASSQASEGTEAFS.

On this clonotype itself: A much larger clone differs from this one at a single base, so this may be a read error. This chain connects TRBV20-1 to TRBJ1-2; 10 positions agree with TRBD1. The CDR3 has 14 amino acids. Per the germline V gene, CDR1 is DFQATT and CDR2 is SNEGSKA (reference sequence). Trimming cost V 7 bases and J 4 bases; bases outside gene matches: 9. CDR3 protein: CSVLPGQGGYGYTF. DNA of the CDR3: TGCAGTGTTCTACCCGGACAGGGGGGCTATGGCTACACCTTC.

This chain connects TRBV12-3 or TRBV12-4 to TRBJ2-6; TRBD2 might be the D (5 bases). This CDR3 has 15 residues. The ends were cut back, 2 bases at V and 3 bases at J, with 8 bases in the middle. CDR3 residues: CASSLRRIGANVLTF. The CDR3 nucleotides are TGTGCCAGCAGTTTAAGGAGGATTGGGGCCAACGTCCTGACTTTC.

A remark on this clonotype: Relative to the germline gene, one junction end is altered; a read error may explain this. This chain connects TRBV28 to TRBJ1-2; D is perhaps TRBD1 (5 bases). The CDR3 runs 13 residues. In germline, CDR1 is MDHEN, CDR2 SYDVKM. CDR3 region: CDSTGTFAHSYTF. In DNA, the CDR3 is TGTGACAGCACCGGGACTTTCGCCCATAGCTACACCTTC.

This clonotype was seen a single time. One junction end disagrees with the germline gene, perhaps due to a read error. The chain is built from TRBV11-3 and TRBJ1-4; 8 bases map to TRBD1. CDR1 is SGHNT and CDR2 is YENEEA in the germline V gene. CDR3 length: 14 amino acids. The CDR3: CAISSDREREKLFF. The CDR3 coding sequence is TGTGCCATCAGCTCGGACAGGGAGCGAGAAAAACTGTTCTTT.

The sample holds many counts of this clonotype. This chain links TRBV6-6 with TRBJ2-7, with TRBD2 identical over 14 bases. The CDR3 has 15 residues. Germline lookup yields CDR1 MNHNY and CDR2 SVGAGI (reference sequence). V lost 6 bases to trimming and J lost 4 bases; unmatched junction nucleotides: 5. The DNA for the CDR3 is TGTGCCAGCAGCCTCGGGACTAGCGGGAGTTACGAGCAGTACTTC. It codes for CASSLGTSGSYEQYF.

In the case of this clonotype: A much larger clone lies a single base off, so this may be a read error. The chain combines TRBV6-5 with TRBJ2-7; D remains ambiguous. V gave up 4 bases and J gave up 2 bases, with 12 bases separating them. The CDR3 runs 14 residues. Germline CDR1 is MNHEY and CDR2 is SVGAGI. This chain's CDR3 is CASSLTQSPYEQYF. The CDR3 nucleotides are TGTGCCAGCAGTTTGACCCAAAGCCCCTACGAGCAGTACTTC.